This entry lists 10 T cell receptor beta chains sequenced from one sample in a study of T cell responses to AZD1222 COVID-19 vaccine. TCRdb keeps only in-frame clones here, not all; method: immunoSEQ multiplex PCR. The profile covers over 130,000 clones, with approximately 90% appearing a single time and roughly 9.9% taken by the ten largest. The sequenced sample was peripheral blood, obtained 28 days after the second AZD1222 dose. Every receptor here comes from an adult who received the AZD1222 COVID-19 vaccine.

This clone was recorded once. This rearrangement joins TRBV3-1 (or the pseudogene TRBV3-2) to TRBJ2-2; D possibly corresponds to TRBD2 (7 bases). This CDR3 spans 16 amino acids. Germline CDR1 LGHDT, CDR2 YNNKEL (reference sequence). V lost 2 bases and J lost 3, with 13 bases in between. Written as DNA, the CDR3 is TGTGCCAGCAGCCAATCTCGGGGGGCGTACACCGGGGAGCTGTTTTTT. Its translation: CASSQSRGAYTGELFF.

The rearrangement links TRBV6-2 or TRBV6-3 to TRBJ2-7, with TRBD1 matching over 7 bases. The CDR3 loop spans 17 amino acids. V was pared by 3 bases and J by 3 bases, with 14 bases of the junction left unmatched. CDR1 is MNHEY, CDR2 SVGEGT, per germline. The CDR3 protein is CASSYSLPTGHNYEQYV. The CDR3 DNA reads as TGTGCCAGCAGTTATTCGCTACCGACAGGGCATAACTACGAGCAGTACGTC.

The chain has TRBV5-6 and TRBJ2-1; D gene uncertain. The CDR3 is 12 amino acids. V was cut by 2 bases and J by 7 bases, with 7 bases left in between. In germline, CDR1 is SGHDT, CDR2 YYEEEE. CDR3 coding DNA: TGTGCCAGCAGCTTTATATCTAATGAGCAGTTCTTC. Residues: CASSFISNEQFF.

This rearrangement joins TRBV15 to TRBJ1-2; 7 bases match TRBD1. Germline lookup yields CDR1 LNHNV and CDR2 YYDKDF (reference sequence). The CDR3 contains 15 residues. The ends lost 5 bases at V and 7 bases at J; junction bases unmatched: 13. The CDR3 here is CATSSRDRLGRGYTF. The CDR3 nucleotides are TGTGCCACCAGCTCCCGGGACAGACTGGGCCGTGGCTACACCTTC.

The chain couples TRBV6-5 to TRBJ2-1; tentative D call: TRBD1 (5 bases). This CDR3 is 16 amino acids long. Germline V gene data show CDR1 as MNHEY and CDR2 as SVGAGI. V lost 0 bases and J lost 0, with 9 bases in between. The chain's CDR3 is CASSYSGVSSYNEQFF. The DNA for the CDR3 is TGTGCCAGCAGTTACTCAGGGGTGAGCTCCTACAATGAGCAGTTCTTC.

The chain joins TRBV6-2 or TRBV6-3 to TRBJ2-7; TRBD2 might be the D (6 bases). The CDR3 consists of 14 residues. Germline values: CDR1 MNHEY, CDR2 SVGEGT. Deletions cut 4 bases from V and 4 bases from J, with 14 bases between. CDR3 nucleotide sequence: TGTGCCAGCAGTTCCATATACGGAGGGTACGAGCAGTACGTC. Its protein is CASSSIYGGYEQYV.

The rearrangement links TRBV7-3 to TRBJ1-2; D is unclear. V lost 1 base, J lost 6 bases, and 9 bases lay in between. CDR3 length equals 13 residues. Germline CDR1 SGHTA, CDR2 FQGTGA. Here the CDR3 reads CASSLSLVDGYTF. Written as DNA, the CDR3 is TGTGCCAGCAGCTTAAGTTTAGTAGATGGCTACACCTTC. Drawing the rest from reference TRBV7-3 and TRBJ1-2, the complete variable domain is GAGVSQTPSNKVTEKGKYVELRCDPISGHTALYWYRQSLGQGPEFLIYFQGTGAADDSGLPNDRFFAVRPEGSVSTLKIQRTERGDSAVYLCASSLSLVDGYTFGSGTRLTVV.

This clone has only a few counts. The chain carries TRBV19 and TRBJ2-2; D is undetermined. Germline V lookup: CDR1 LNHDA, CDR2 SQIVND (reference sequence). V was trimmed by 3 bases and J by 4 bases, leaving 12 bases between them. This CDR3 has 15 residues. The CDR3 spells CASSIGQTLTGELFF. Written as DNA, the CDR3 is TGTGCCAGTAGTATCGGGCAAACACTCACCGGGGAGCTGTTTTTT.

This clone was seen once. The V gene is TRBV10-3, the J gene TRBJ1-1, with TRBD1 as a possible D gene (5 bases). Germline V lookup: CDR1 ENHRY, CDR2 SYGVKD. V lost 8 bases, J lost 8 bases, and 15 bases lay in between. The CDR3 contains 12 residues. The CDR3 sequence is CAIQSGAMEAFF. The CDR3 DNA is TGTGCCATCCAGAGTGGGGCCATGGAAGCTTTCTTT.

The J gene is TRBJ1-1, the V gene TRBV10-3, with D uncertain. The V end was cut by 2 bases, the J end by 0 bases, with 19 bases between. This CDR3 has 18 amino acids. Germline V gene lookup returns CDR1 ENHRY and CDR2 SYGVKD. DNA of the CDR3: TGTGCCATCAGTGAGAACAAGGATCCTAACTTGTTGAACACTGAAGCTTTCTTT. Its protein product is CAISENKDPNLLNTEAFF.